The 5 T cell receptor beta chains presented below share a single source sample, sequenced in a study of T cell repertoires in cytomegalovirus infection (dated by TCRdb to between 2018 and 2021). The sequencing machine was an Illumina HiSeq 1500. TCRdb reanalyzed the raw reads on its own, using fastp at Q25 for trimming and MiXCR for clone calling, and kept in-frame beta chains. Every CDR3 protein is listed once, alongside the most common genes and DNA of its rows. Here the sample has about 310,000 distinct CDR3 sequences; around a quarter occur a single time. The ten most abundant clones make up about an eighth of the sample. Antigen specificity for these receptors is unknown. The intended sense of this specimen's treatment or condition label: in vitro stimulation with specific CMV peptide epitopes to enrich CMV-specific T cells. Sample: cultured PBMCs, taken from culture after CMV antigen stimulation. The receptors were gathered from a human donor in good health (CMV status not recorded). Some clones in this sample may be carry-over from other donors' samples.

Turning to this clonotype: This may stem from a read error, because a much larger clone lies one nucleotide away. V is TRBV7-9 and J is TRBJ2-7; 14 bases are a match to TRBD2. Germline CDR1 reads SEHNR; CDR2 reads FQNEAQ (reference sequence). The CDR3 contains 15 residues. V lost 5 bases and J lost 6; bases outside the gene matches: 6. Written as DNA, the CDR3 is TGTGCCAGCAGCATGGGACTAGCGGGAGATCTCGAGCAGTACTTC. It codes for CASSMGLAGDLEQYF.

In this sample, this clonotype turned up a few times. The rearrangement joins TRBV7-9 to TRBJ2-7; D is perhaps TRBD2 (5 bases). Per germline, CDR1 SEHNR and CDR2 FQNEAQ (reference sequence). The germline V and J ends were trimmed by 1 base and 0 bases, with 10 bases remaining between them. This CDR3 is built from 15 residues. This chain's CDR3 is CASSLVSGISYEQYF. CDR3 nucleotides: TGTGCCAGCAGCTTAGTTTCGGGGATCTCCTACGAGCAGTACTTC.

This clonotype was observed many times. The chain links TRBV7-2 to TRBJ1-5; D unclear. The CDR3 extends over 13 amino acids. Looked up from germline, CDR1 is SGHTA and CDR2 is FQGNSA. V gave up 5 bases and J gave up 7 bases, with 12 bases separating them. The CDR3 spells CASSPAGRQPQHF. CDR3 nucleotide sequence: TGTGCCAGCAGCCCAGCCGGTAGGCAGCCCCAGCATTTT. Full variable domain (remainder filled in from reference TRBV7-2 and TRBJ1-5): GAGVSQSPSNKVTEKGKDVELRCDPISGHTALYWYRQSLGQGLEFLIYFQGNSAPDKSGLPSDRFSAERTGGSVSTLTIQRTQQEDSAVYLCASSPAGRQPQHFGDGTRLSIL.

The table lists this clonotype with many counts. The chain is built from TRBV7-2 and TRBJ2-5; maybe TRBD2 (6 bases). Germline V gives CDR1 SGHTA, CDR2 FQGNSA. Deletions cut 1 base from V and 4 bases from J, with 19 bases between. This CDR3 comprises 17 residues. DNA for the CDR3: TGTGCCAGCAGCTTAGGGCACAGACAGAGGGGAGGAGAGACCCAGTACTTC. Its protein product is CASSLGHRQRGGETQYF.

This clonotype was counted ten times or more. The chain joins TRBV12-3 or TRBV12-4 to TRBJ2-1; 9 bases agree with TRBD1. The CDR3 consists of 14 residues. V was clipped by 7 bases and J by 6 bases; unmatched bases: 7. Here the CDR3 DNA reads TGTGCCAGCACCCTCCAGGACAGGGGCAATGAGCAGTTCTTC. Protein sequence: CASTLQDRGNEQFF.